This TCR beta chain was retrieved from a study of blood T cell repertoires in COVID-19. On the study more broadly: Specimens from acute and convalescent COVID-19 originated in the United States, Italy and Spain. Sample material is recorded as cDNA or gDNA derived from T cells, B-cell-depleted T cells, or PBMCs.

The CDR3 extends over 16 amino acids. Trimming pared 1 base from V and 5 bases from J, leaving 18 bases between. Germline-derived CDR1 and CDR2 are LGHDT and YNNKEL (reference sequence). Per the original methods: It was from reference gene primer amplification that nucleated cell counts were estimated. The table came from immunoSEQ multiplex PCR; TCRdb's copy has only in-frame clones and leaves some out. Clone size and V and J calls were adopted from that table, with D and trimming inferred from the DNA. The sample has 400,000 to 550,000 clones, around 89% seen once. The source material was peripheral blood. The clonotype comes from a woman aged 25 to 39 with acute or convalescent COVID-19. V gene TRBV3-1 (or the pseudogene TRBV3-2) combines with J gene TRBJ2-7; D is perhaps TRBD2 (5 bases). CDR3 sequence (DNA): TGTGCCAGCAGCCAAGCCTTTCGGGGTAATTCCAACGAGCAGTACTTC. It yields the protein CASSQAFRGNSNEQYF.